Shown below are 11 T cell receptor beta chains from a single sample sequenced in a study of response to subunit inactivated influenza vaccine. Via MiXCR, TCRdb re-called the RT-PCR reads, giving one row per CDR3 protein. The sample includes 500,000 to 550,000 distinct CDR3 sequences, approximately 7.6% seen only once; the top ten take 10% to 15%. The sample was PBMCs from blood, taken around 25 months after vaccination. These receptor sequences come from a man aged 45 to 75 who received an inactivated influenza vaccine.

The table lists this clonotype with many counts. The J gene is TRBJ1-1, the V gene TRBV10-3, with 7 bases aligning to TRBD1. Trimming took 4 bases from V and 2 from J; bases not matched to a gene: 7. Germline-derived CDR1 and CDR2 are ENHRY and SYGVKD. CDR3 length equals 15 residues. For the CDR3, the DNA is TGTGCCATCAGTGCTACGGGACAGCCTAACACTGAAGCTTTCTTT. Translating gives CAISATGQPNTEAFF.

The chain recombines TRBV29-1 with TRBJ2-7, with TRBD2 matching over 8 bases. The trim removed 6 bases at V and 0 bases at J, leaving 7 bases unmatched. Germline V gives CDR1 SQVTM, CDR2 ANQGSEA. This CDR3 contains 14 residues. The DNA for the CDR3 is TGCAGCGTCCGGGGACTAGGGGGCTCCTACGAGCAGTACTTC. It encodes CSVRGLGGSYEQYF.

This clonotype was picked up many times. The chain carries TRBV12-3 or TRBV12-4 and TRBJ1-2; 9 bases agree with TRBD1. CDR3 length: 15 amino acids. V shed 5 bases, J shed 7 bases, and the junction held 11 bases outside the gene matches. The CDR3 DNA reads TGTGCCAGCAGTCTGTGGGACAGGGAAGGGGGTGGCTACACCTTC. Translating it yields CASSLWDREGGGYTF.

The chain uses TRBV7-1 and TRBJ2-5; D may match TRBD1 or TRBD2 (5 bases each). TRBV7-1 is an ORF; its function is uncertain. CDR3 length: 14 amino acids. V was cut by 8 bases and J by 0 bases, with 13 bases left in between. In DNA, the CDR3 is TGTGCCAGCGGCCCGGGGCGTTACCAAGAGACCCAGTACTTC. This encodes CASGPGRYQETQYF.

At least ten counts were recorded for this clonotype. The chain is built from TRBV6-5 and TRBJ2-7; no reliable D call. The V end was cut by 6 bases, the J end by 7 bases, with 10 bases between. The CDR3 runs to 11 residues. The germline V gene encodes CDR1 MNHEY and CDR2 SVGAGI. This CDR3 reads CASSSLGEQYF. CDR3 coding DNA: TGTGCCAGCAGCTCCTTGGGAGAGCAGTACTTC.

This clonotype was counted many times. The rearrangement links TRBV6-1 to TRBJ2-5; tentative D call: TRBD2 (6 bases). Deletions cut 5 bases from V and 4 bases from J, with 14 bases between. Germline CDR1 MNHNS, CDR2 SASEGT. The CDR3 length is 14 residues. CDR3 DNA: TGTGCCAGCAGTAAAGGGAGGTCCGGAGAGACCCAGTACTTC. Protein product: CASSKGRSGETQYF.

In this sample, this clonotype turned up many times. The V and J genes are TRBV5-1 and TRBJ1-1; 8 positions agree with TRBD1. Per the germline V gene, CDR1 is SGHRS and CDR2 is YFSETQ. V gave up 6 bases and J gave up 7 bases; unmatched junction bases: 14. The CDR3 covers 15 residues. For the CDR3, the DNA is TGCGCCAGCACCGGACAGGGTTTGAGCGGCAGTGAAGCTTTCTTT. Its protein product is CASTGQGLSGSEAFF.

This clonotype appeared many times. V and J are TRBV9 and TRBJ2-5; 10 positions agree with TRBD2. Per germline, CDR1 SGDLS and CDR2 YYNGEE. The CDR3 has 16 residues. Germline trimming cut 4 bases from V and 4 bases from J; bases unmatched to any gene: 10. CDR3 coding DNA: TGTGCCAGCAGCCTCCAAGCGGGAGGGACCGGAGAGACCCAGTACTTC. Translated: CASSLQAGGTGETQYF. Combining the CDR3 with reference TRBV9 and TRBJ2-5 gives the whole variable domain DSGVTQTPKHLITATGQRVTLRCSPRSGDLSVYWYQQSLDQGLQFLIQYYNGEERAKGNILERFSAQQFPDLHSELNLSSLELGDSALYFCASSLQAGGTGETQYFGPGTRLLVL.

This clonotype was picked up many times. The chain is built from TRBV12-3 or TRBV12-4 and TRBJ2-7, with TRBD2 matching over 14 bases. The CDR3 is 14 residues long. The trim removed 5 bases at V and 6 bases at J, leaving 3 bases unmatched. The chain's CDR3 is CASSRLAGGSEQYF. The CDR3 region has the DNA TGTGCCAGCAGTCGACTAGCGGGAGGGTCCGAGCAGTACTTC.

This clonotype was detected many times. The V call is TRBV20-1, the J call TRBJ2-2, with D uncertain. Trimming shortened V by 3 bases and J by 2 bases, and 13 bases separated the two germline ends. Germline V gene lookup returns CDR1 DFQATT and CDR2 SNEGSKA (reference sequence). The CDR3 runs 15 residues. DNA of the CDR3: TGCAGTGCTAGCCAAGGGCGGAAAAACACCGGGGAGCTGTTTTTT. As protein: CSASQGRKNTGELFF.

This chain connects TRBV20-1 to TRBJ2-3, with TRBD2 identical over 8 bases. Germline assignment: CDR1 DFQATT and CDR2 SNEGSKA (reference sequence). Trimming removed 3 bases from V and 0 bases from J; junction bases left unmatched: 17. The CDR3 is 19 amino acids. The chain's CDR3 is CSARSTSGERTTSTDTQYF. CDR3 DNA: TGCAGTGCTAGGAGCACTAGCGGCGAACGAACTACTAGCACAGATACGCAGTATTTT.